This TCR beta chain derives from a study of blood T cell repertoires in COVID-19. This CDR3 is built from 15 residues. Trimming shortened V by 1 base and J by 4 bases, and 11 bases separated the two germline ends. In germline, CDR1 is SGHTA, CDR2 FQGNSA. Using immunoSEQ multiplex PCR, the repertoire was profiled, and TCRdb retains in-frame clones only, with some absent. The sample carries about 210,000 clones, 80% to 90% recorded once. This clone appeared a few times. This chain connects TRBV7-2 to TRBJ1-5; a weak D match, TRBD1 (6 bases). The clonotype comes from a man aged 35-49 years with acute or convalescent COVID-19. Sequenced input: peripheral blood. As DNA, the CDR3 is TGTGCCAGCAGCTTAGAGACAGGCGCTAATCAGCCCCAGCATTTT. Translating it yields CASSLETGANQPQHF. Full variable domain (remainder filled in from reference TRBV7-2 and TRBJ1-5): GAGVSQSPSNKVTEKGKDVELRCDPISGHTALYWYRQSLGQGLEFLIYFQGNSAPDKSGLPSDRFSAERTGGSVSTLTIQRTQQEDSAVYLCASSLETGANQPQHFGDGTRLSIL.